This passage covers 13 T cell receptor beta chains from one sample sequenced in a study of cytomegalovirus exposure and HLA in healthy donors. This PCR relied on a set of 60 Vbeta primers and 13 Jbeta primers. Generated by immunoSEQ multiplex PCR, the TCRdb table keeps only in-frame clones and is missing some. The sample records about 140,000 clones, around three quarters being singletons. The source material was PBMCs. The receptors were sampled from a man aged 30 to 45 in good health.

V is TRBV5-6 and J is TRBJ1-5, with 12 bases that match TRBD1. Losses at the gene ends were 4 bases for V and 10 bases for J; bases not matched to a gene: 6. CDR3 length: 14 amino acids. Germline values: CDR1 SGHDT, CDR2 YYEEEE. In nucleotides, the CDR3 is TGTGCCAGCAGCCTCCGGGACAGGGGGCCCCCCCAGCATTTT. Translated: CASSLRDRGPPQHF.

CDR3: CASSTTASGSVEQYF. DNA for the CDR3: TGTGCCAGCTCAACCACCGCTAGCGGGAGTGTCGAGCAGTACTTC. The chain recombines TRBV18 with TRBJ2-7; 10 positions match TRBD2. The V and J ends lost 5 bases and 6 bases, in that order; junction bases with no gene match: 10. Germline loops: CDR1 KGHSH, CDR2 LQKENI. The CDR3 is made up of 15 amino acids.

To note about this clone: The germline gene is not matched at one end of the junction; a read error may be the cause. The chain uses TRBV7-9 and TRBJ2-3; weak D call: TRBD2 (5 bases). This CDR3 has 15 amino acids. The germline V gene encodes CDR1 SEHNR and CDR2 FQNEAQ (reference sequence). CDR3: CSSSLGRTSTDTQYF. The CDR3 DNA sequence: TGTTCCAGCAGCTTAGGCCGGACTAGCACAGATACGCAGTATTTT.

The J gene is TRBJ2-7, the V gene TRBV6-4, with 10 nucleotides matching TRBD1. The CDR3 runs to 14 residues. Germline V gives CDR1 MRHNA, CDR2 SNTAGT. The trim removed 5 bases at V and 7 bases at J, leaving 8 bases unmatched. The DNA for the CDR3 is TGTGCCAGCAGTCCCGGGACAGGGGTGGGAGAGCAGTACTTC. It is translated as CASSPGTGVGEQYF.

The chain uses TRBV5-1 and TRBJ2-7, with 7 bases lining up with TRBD1. V gave up 2 bases and J gave up 0 bases; unmatched junction bases: 5. The length of the CDR3 is 15 residues. In germline, CDR1 is SGHRS, CDR2 YFSETQ. CDR3 in amino acids: CASSFGQALSYEQYF. The CDR3 DNA follows: TGCGCCAGCAGCTTTGGACAGGCCCTCTCCTACGAGCAGTACTTC.

There are a few counts of this clone. The rearrangement joins TRBV7-3 to TRBJ2-3; D gene unclear. The CDR3 is made up of 12 amino acids. Germline values: CDR1 SGHTA, CDR2 FQGTGA. Deletions cut 4 bases from V and 2 bases from J, with 4 bases between. The CDR3 loop is CASSSSTDTQYF. Written as DNA, the CDR3 is TGTGCCAGCAGCTCATCCACAGATACGCAGTATTTT.

The J gene is TRBJ2-7, the V gene TRBV6-1; 11 nucleotides match TRBD1. Germline assignment: CDR1 MNHNS and CDR2 SASEGT. This CDR3 contains 15 residues. J was trimmed by 7 bases and V by 1 base; bases with no gene match: 6. CDR3 nucleotides: TGTGCCAGCAGTGAAGATAGGGACAGGGGGAGGGAGCAGTACTTC. This translates into CASSEDRDRGREQYF.

The V and J genes are TRBV5-6 and TRBJ2-5, with 10 bases fitting TRBD2. The V gene end was trimmed by 5 bases and the J gene end by 4 bases; junction bases not matched to a gene: 2. The CDR3 totals 13 residues. Germline values: CDR1 SGHDT, CDR2 YYEEEE. The CDR3 DNA reads TGTGCCAGCAGAGCGGGAGGGGGAGAGACCCAGTACTTC. This translates into CASRAGGGETQYF.

The V call is TRBV19, the J call TRBJ2-5, with TRBD2 matching 9 bases. This CDR3 is built from 15 residues. V gave up 10 bases and J gave up 2 bases; unmatched junction bases: 11. The germline gives CDR1 LNHDA, CDR2 SQIVND (reference sequence). DNA of the CDR3: TGTGCCACCAGGGAGGCTAGCGGGATACAAGAGACCCAGTACTTC. Its protein product is CATREASGIQETQYF. The full variable domain, its missing parts supplied by reference TRBV19 and TRBJ2-5, is DGGITQSPKYLFRKEGQNVTLSCEQNLNHDAMYWYRQDPGQGLRLIYYSQIVNDFQKGDIAEGYSVSREKKESFPLTVTSAQKNPTAFYLCATREASGIQETQYFGPGTRLLVL.

The chain couples TRBV23-1 to TRBJ2-7; D perhaps matches TRBD1 (5 bases). TRBV23-1 has ORF status, its function being uncertain. Deletions cut 0 bases from V and 0 bases from J, with 27 bases between. The CDR3 sequence is 21 residues long. The CDR3 DNA is TGCGCCAGCAGTCAATCGGGGCAGGCCCAGGATGATGGGGTCGGCTCCTACGAGCAGTACTTC. This translates into CASSQSGQAQDDGVGSYEQYF.

J is TRBJ1-4 and V is TRBV6-5; a weak D match, TRBD1 (5 bases). The CDR3 runs to 14 residues. Trimming shortened V by 6 bases and J by 8 bases, and 16 bases separated the two germline ends. Germline assignment: CDR1 MNHEY and CDR2 SVGAGI. CDR3 in DNA: TGTGCCAGCAGAGACTTAAAGGGGTCCGAAAAACTGTTTTTT. Amino acid sequence: CASRDLKGSEKLFF.

The chain has TRBV5-1 and TRBJ1-4, with a possible D match to TRBD1 (6 bases). The CDR3 covers 16 residues. The germline CDR1 and CDR2 sequences are SGHRS and YFSETQ. Trimming removed 0 bases from V and 4 bases from J, with 13 bases in between. The CDR3 loop is CASSLAARGSNEKLFF. The CDR3 region has the DNA TGCGCCAGCAGCTTGGCCGCAAGGGGGAGTAATGAAAAACTGTTTTTT. Full variable domain (outside the CDR3, taken from reference TRBV5-1 and TRBJ1-4): KAGVTQTPRYLIKTRGQQVTLSCSPISGHRSVSWYQQTPGQGLQFLFEYFSETQRNKGNFPGRFSGRQFSNSRSEMNVSTLELGDSALYLCASSLAARGSNEKLFFGSGTQLSVL.

This chain links TRBV5-1 with TRBJ1-2; TRBD1 is a possible D gene (5 bases). Per the germline V gene, CDR1 is SGHRS and CDR2 is YFSETQ. V was shortened by 1 base and J by 3 bases, with 13 bases between the two germline ends. This CDR3 contains 15 residues. CDR3 coding DNA: TGCGCCAGCAGCTTGTGGGGGGGTGCGGACTATGGCTACACCTTC. It yields the protein CASSLWGGADYGYTF. Full variable domain (remainder filled in from reference TRBV5-1 and TRBJ1-2): KAGVTQTPRYLIKTRGQQVTLSCSPISGHRSVSWYQQTPGQGLQFLFEYFSETQRNKGNFPGRFSGRQFSNSRSEMNVSTLELGDSALYLCASSLWGGADYGYTFGSGTRLTVV.